Below, 24 T cell receptor beta chains from the same sample are listed, as sequenced in a study of early T cells in non-severe SARS-CoV-2 infection. TCRdb passed the 5' RACE reads through MiXCR, listing each CDR3 protein once. The sample yields tens of thousands of distinct CDR3 sequences, approximately 7.2% seen once. This sample comprised whole blood, obtained at baseline. Receptor source: an adult who was a healthcare worker with PCR-confirmed SARS-CoV-2 infection or an uninfected control (not recorded which).

This clonotype was detected a few times. The chain carries TRBV6-6 and TRBJ2-3; D possibly corresponds to TRBD1 (6 bases). CDR3 length: 14 amino acids. The V end lost 6 bases, the J end lost 3 bases, and 13 bases lay between the germline ends. Germline V gene lookup returns CDR1 MNHNY and CDR2 SVGAGI (reference sequence). The CDR3 region is CASSPSGVTDTQYF. The CDR3 coding sequence is TGTGCCAGCAGCCCGTCAGGGGTTACAGATACGCAGTATTTT.

This clonotype was seen more than once but under ten times. This chain connects TRBV6-6 to TRBJ2-2, with unresolved D. There are 13 residues in the CDR3. V lost 5 bases and J 6 bases, leaving 10 bases between the germline ends. Germline assignment: CDR1 MNHNY and CDR2 SVGAGI (reference sequence). The CDR3, as DNA: TGTGCCAGCAGTGATACTAAGGCCGGGGAGCTGTTTTTT. It yields the protein CASSDTKAGELFF.

In this sample, this clonotype turned up many times. The chain carries TRBV20-1 and TRBJ2-1; a weak D match, TRBD2 (6 bases). V lost 3 bases and J 9 bases, leaving 12 bases between the germline ends. Germline V gene sequence: CDR1 DFQATT, CDR2 SNEGSKA (reference sequence). The length of the CDR3 is 12 residues. CDR3 nucleotide sequence: TGCAGTGCTAGGCCCTACGGGGGTGAGCAGTTCTTC. It is translated as CSARPYGGEQFF.

There are a few counts of this clonotype. This chain joins TRBV20-1 and TRBJ2-7; TRBD2 aligns across 7 bases. The CDR3 runs to 14 residues. Germline V gene sequence: CDR1 DFQATT, CDR2 SNEGSKA (reference sequence). The junction had 6 bases not matched to a gene; V was cut back by 1 base and J by 3 bases. This chain's CDR3 is CSARGEGRVYEQYF. In nucleotides, the CDR3 is TGCAGTGCTAGAGGGGAGGGCAGGGTCTACGAGCAGTACTTC.

This clonotype has just a few counts. The chain uses TRBV12-3 or TRBV12-4 and TRBJ2-3; 8 nucleotides agree with TRBD2. This CDR3 has 18 residues. With 6 bases clipped from V and 5 bases from J, the junction kept 19 bases outside the gene matches. In DNA form, the CDR3 reads TGTGCCAGCAGCTTTAGCGGGGACCGGAGGAGTGGTGGAGATACGCAGTATTTT. It is translated as CASSFSGDRRSGGDTQYF.

The chain recombines TRBV27 with TRBJ1-1; D is unresolved. The germline V gene has CDR1 MNHEY and CDR2 SMNVEV (reference sequence). Trimming took off 6 bases at V and 1 base at J, with 18 bases between the two ends. CDR3 length: 16 residues. The CDR3 here is CASRDLTKKGNTEAFF. CDR3 DNA: TGTGCCAGCAGAGACCTAACAAAGAAAGGGAACACTGAAGCTTTCTTT.

The chain combines TRBV7-2 with TRBJ1-4, with D unresolved. Per germline, CDR1 SGHTA and CDR2 FQGNSA. CDR3 length equals 13 residues. Between the trimmed V and J ends, which lost 2 bases and 5 bases, there was a span of 6 bases. The CDR3 spells CASSLLPNEKLFF. The CDR3 DNA follows: TGTGCCAGCAGCTTACTCCCGAATGAAAAACTGTTTTTT.

In this sample, this clonotype turned up many times. The chain joins TRBV7-6 to TRBJ2-7; 9 bases are a match to TRBD1. Looked up from germline, CDR1 is SGHVS and CDR2 is FNYEAQ. The ends lost 0 bases at V and 3 bases at J; junction bases unmatched: 6. This CDR3 has 16 amino acids. The CDR3 sequence is CASSLATGQGLYEQYF. In DNA, the CDR3 is TGTGCCAGCAGCTTAGCCACGGGACAGGGCCTCTACGAGCAGTACTTC.

The sample holds a few counts of this clonotype. This CDR3 is CASSHIFVGGRGYNEQFF. CDR3 DNA sequence: TGTGCCAGCTCCCACATCTTTGTCGGGGGGCGCGGGTACAATGAGCAGTTCTTC. J is TRBJ2-1 and V is TRBV28, with a possible D match to TRBD2 (7 bases). The CDR3 loop spans 18 amino acids. V gave up 8 bases and J gave up 4 bases, with 27 bases separating them. In germline, CDR1 is MDHEN, CDR2 SYDVKM.

The rearrangement links TRBV7-2 to TRBJ2-3; 10 nucleotides align to TRBD2. CDR1 SGHTA and CDR2 FQGNSA come from the germline V gene. The V and J ends lost 5 bases and 7 bases, in that order; junction bases with no gene match: 15. This CDR3 is 17 amino acids long. In nucleotides, the CDR3 is TGTGCCAGCAGCATTCTGGGGTCTAGCGGGGGTAGTAATACGCAGTATTTT. It translates to CASSILGSSGGSNTQYF.

Ten or more counts support this clonotype. The genes are TRBV28 and TRBJ2-5; D is possibly TRBD2 (6 bases). The CDR3 is 14 residues long. Between the trimmed V and J ends, which lost 7 bases and 2 bases, there was a span of 14 bases. Per the germline V gene, CDR1 is MDHEN and CDR2 is SYDVKM. DNA of the CDR3: TGTGCCAGCAACCCTGGGGGGAGTCAAGAGACCCAGTACTTC. This translates into CASNPGGSQETQYF.

Judged by abundance, this clonotype is medium-sized. The V and J genes are TRBV20-1 and TRBJ1-2; 8 bases agree with TRBD1. The CDR3 has 15 residues. V was pared by 4 bases and J by 2 bases, with 9 bases of the junction left unmatched. Germline CDR1 and CDR2: DFQATT and SNEGSKA (reference sequence). CDR3 region: CSANLFGTGNYGYTF. CDR3 DNA sequence: TGCAGTGCTAACCTTTTCGGGACAGGCAACTATGGCTACACCTTC.

The table lists this clonotype with many counts. CDR3 sequence reads: CASSFGSSTDTQYF. The CDR3 region has the DNA TGTGCCAGCAGCTTCGGGTCTAGCACAGATACGCAGTATTTT. The chain is built from TRBV7-6 and TRBJ2-3; D uncertain. This CDR3 comprises 14 residues. V lost 3 bases and J lost 0, with 7 bases in between. From germline, CDR1 is SGHVS and CDR2 FNYEAQ.

A remark on this clonotype: One end of the junction varies from germline; a read error may be responsible. The CDR3 loop is CASSYSGYGQYF. The CDR3 DNA reads as TGTGCCAGCAGTTACTCAGGGTACGGGCAGTACTTC. The V call is TRBV6-2 or TRBV6-3, the J call TRBJ2-7; unclear D gene. The CDR3 runs to 12 residues. Germline CDR1 and CDR2: MNHEY and SVGEGT.

This clonotype has at least ten counts. The chain links TRBV7-6 to TRBJ2-2; D is unclear. The V end was cut by 5 bases, the J end by 6 bases, with 16 bases between. The CDR3 is made up of 15 amino acids. Germline CDR1 and CDR2: SGHVS and FNYEAQ. CDR3: CASSLVYNSPGELFF. CDR3 DNA: TGTGCCAGCAGCCTTGTCTACAATTCCCCCGGGGAGCTGTTTTTT.

This clonotype was counted at least ten times. The chain is built from TRBV7-9 and TRBJ2-1; TRBD2 matches at 8 bases. Germline V gene data show CDR1 as SEHNR and CDR2 as FQNEAQ (reference sequence). The V and J ends lost 5 bases and 5 bases, in that order; junction bases with no gene match: 8. The CDR3 consists of 15 residues. CDR3 DNA: TGTGCCAGCAGCCGTAGGACCGGGGGGGACAATGAGCAGTTCTTC. It specifies CASSRRTGGDNEQFF.

The sample holds many counts of this clonotype. The gene calls are TRBV29-1 and TRBJ2-6; tentatively, D is TRBD2 (6 bases). The CDR3 runs 16 residues. CDR1 and CDR2 (germline): SQVTM, ANQGSEA. V was shortened by 3 bases and J by 2 bases, with 14 bases between the two germline ends. This CDR3 is CSVEDRGIAGANVLTF. The CDR3 nucleotides read TGCAGCGTTGAGGACCGGGGGATCGCTGGGGCCAACGTCCTGACTTTC. Full variable domain (rest looked up from reference TRBV29-1 and TRBJ2-6): SAVISQKPSRDICQRGTSLTIQCQVDSQVTMMFWYRQQPGQSLTLIATANQGSEATYESGFVIDKFPISRPNLTFSTLTVSNMSPEDSSIYLCSVEDRGIAGANVLTFGAGSRLTVL.

J is TRBJ1-2 and V is TRBV2; D remains unclear. Germline CDR1 is SNHLY and CDR2 is FYNNEI. This CDR3 comprises 16 residues. Trimming left V 6 bases short and J 1 base short, with 18 bases between. The CDR3 bases are TGTGCCAGCAGAGAGACGGCTTTCAAGATTAACTATGGCTACACCTTC. Translation gives CASRETAFKINYGYTF.

J is TRBJ2-3 and V is TRBV7-9; 9 nucleotides align to TRBD2. V shed 1 base, J shed 10 bases, and the junction held 6 bases outside the gene matches. The CDR3 has 14 residues. The germline gives CDR1 SEHNR, CDR2 FQNEAQ (reference sequence). This CDR3 reads CASSLEGLAGSQYF. CDR3 nucleotides: TGTGCCAGCAGCTTAGAAGGGCTAGCGGGGTCGCAGTATTTT.

This clonotype was counted ten times or more. V and J are TRBV20-1 and TRBJ2-7; no definite D call. The CDR3 extends over 13 amino acids. In germline, CDR1 is DFQATT, CDR2 SNEGSKA (reference sequence). Between the trimmed V and J ends, which lost 3 bases and 2 bases, there was a span of 11 bases. This chain's CDR3 is CSASLSQTYEQYF. CDR3 bases: TGCAGTGCTAGTTTATCACAAACCTACGAGCAGTACTTC.

This rearrangement joins TRBV28 to TRBJ1-3; D gene ambiguous. The CDR3 is 14 residues long. Germline V gives CDR1 MDHEN, CDR2 SYDVKM. The V end was cut by 1 base, the J end by 6 bases, with 10 bases between. The CDR3 nucleotides read TGTGCCAGCAGTTTATCGGGAGTAACAAACACCATATATTTT. Translating gives CASSLSGVTNTIYF.

This clonotype was counted a few times. The chain has TRBV7-6 and TRBJ2-7, with D tentatively TRBD2 (6 bases). The germline gives CDR1 SGHVS, CDR2 FNYEAQ. Trimming took 5 bases from V and 5 from J, leaving 10 bases between them. CDR3 length: 12 amino acids. Here the CDR3 DNA reads TGTGCCAGCAGCCCGGGGGAGAACGAGCAGTACTTC. Protein: CASSPGENEQYF.

V gene TRBV19 combines with J gene TRBJ2-7; 8 bases align to TRBD1. The V segment lost 5 bases and the J segment 1 base; nucleotides outside the gene matches: 7. Germline V CDR1 and CDR2: LNHDA, SQIVND (reference sequence). The CDR3 has 15 residues. In DNA, the CDR3 is TGTGCCAGTAGTCCCCAGGGGGCTAGATCCTACGAGCAGTACTTC. Protein sequence: CASSPQGARSYEQYF.

In its sample, this clonotype was seen a few times. The V gene is TRBV7-2, the J gene TRBJ2-1; 14 bases map to TRBD2. The length of the CDR3 is 15 residues. Germline V gene data show CDR1 as SGHTA and CDR2 as FQGNSA. With 3 bases clipped from V and 9 bases from J, the junction kept 4 bases outside the gene matches. CDR3: CASSLTSGGAAEQFF. Here the CDR3 DNA reads TGTGCCAGCAGCTTGACTAGCGGGGGGGCCGCTGAGCAGTTCTTC.